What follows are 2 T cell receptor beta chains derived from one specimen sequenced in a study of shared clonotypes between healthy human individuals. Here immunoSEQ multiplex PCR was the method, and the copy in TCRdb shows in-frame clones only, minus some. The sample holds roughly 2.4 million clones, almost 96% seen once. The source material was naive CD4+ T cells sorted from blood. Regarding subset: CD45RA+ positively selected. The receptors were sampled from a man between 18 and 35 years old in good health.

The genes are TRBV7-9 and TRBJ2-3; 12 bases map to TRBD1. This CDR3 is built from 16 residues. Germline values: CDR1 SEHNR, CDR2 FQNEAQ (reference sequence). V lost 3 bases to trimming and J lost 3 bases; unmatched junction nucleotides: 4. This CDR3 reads CASSLGQGAGTDTQYF. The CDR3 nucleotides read TGTGCCAGCAGCTTGGGACAGGGGGCAGGGACAGATACGCAGTATTTT.

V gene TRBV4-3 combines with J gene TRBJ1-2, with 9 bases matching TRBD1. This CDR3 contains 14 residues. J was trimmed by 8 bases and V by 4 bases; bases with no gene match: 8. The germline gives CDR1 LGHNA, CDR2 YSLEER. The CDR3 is CASSPDRGMKGYTF. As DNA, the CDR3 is TGCGCCAGCAGCCCGGACAGGGGAATGAAAGGCTACACCTTC.